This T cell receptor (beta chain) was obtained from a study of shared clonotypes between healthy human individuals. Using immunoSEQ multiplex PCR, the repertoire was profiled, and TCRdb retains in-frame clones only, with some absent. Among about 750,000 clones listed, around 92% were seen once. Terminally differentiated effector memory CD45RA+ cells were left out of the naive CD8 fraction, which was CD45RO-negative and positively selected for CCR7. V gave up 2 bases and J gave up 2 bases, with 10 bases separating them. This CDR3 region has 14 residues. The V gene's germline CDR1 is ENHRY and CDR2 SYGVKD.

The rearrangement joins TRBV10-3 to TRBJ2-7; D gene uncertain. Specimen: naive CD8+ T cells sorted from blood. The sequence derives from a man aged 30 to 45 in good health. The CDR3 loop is CAISEPHKPYEQYF. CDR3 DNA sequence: TGTGCCATCAGTGAGCCCCACAAGCCCTACGAGCAGTACTTC.